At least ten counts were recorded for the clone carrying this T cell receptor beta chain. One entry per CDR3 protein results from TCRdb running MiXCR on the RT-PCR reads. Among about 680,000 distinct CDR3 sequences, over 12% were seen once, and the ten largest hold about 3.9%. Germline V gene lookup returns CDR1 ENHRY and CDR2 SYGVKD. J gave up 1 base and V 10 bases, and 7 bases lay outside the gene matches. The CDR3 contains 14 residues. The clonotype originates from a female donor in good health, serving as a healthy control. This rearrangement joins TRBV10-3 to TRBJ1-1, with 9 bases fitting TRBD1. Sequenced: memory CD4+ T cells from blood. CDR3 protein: CATFPGQGNTEAFF. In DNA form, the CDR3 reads TGTGCCACATTTCCGGGACAGGGGAACACTGAAGCTTTCTTT.